This entry is about one T cell receptor beta chain. Sequenced by immunoSEQ multiplex PCR; TCRdb stores in-frame clones only, minus some. The table includes 82,000 or so clones, about 89% detected once. The sample is drawn from a study of blood T cell repertoires in COVID-19. Study summary: COVID-19 samples, acute and convalescent, were from the United States, Italy and Spain. From T cells, B-cell-depleted T cells, or PBMCs came the material, which was cDNA or gDNA.

V trimming: 7 bases; J trimming: 4 bases; junction bases outside the gene matches: 13. This CDR3 is 16 amino acids long. The germline CDR1 and CDR2 sequences are SEHNR and FQNEAQ (reference sequence). The chain links TRBV7-9 to TRBJ2-1; 7 bases are a match to TRBD2. Sequencing input: PBMCs or T cells enriched from blood (not recorded which). This clonotype was obtained from a woman aged 50 to 60 with acute COVID-19. The CDR3 DNA follows: TGTGCCAGCAACCTGGGGGGAGGGAATCTATACAATGAGCAGTTCTTC. Its protein product is CASNLGGGNLYNEQFF.